The present T cell receptor (beta chain) was sequenced within a study of blood T cell repertoires in COVID-19. The junction had 7 bases not matched to a gene; V was cut back by 4 bases and J by 1 base. The germline V gene has CDR1 SGHRS and CDR2 YFSETQ. The CDR3 has 15 amino acids. Repertoires were generated with immunoSEQ multiplex PCR, while TCRdb's copy carries only in-frame clones and drops some. The sample lists roughly 300,000 clones; about 86% were seen once. This chain joins TRBV5-1 and TRBJ2-5; 7 nucleotides line up with TRBD1. The TCR comes from a woman aged 60 to 75 with active or convalescent COVID-19. Input material: peripheral blood. The CDR3 DNA reads TGCGCCAGCAGCATCCGACAGGGAACCCAAGAGACCCAGTACTTC. The encoded protein is CASSIRQGTQETQYF.